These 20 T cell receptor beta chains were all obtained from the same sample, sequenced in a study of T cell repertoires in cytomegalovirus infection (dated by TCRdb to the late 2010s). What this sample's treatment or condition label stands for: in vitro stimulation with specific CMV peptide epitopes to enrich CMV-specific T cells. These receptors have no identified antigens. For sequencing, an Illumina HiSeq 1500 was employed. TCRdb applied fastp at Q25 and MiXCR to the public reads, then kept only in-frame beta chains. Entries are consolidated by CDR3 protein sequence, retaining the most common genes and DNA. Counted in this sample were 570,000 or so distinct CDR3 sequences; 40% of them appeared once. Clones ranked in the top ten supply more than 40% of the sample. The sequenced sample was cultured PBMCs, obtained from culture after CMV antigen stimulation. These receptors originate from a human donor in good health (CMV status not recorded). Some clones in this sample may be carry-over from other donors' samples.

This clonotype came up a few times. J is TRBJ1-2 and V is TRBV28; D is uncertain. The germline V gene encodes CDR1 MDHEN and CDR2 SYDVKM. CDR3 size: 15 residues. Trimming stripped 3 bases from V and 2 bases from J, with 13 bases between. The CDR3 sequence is CASSFLVEDNYGYTF. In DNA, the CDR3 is TGTGCCAGCAGTTTTCTGGTAGAGGACAACTATGGCTACACCTTC.

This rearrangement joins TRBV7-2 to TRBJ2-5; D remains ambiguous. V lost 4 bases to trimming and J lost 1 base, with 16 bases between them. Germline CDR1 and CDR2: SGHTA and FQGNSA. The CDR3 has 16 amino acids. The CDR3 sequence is CASSYQRVRAQETQYF. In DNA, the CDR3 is TGTGCCAGCAGCTACCAGCGCGTACGCGCCCAAGAGACCCAGTACTTC.

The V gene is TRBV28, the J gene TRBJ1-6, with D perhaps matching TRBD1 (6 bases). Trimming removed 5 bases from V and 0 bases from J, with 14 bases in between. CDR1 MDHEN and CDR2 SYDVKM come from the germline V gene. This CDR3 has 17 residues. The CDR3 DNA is TGTGCCAGCAGTCCAGGGGACTCCAGCTCCTATAATTCACCCCTCCACTTT. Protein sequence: CASSPGDSSSYNSPLHF.

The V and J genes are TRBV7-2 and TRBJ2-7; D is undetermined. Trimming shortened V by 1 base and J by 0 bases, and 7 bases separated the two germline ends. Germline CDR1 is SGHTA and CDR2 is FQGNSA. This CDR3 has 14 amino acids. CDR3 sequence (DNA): TGTGCCAGCAGCTTAGTGGGGTTCTCCTACGAGCAGTACTTC. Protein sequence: CASSLVGFSYEQYF. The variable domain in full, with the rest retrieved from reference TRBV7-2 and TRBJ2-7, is GAGVSQSPSNKVTEKGKDVELRCDPISGHTALYWYRQSLGQGLEFLIYFQGNSAPDKSGLPSDRFSAERTGGSVSTLTIQRTQQEDSAVYLCASSLVGFSYEQYFGPGTRLTVT.

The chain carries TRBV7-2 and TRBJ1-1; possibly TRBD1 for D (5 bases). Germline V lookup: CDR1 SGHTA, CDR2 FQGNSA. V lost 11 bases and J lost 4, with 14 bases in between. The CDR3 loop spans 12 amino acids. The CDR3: CASGGVATEAFF. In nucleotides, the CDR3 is TGTGCCTCCGGGGGGGTAGCCACTGAAGCTTTCTTT.

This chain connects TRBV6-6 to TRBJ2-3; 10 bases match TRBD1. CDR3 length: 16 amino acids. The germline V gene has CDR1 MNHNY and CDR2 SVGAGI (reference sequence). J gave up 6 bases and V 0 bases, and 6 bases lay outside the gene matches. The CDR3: CASSYSGTGAGDTQYF. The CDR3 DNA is TGTGCCAGCAGTTACTCGGGGACAGGGGCCGGGGATACGCAGTATTTT.

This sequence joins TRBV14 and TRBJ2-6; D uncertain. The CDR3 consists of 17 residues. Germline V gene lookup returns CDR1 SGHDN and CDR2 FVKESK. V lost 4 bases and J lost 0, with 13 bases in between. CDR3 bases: TGTGCCAGCAGCCTAAGGACGGTTGTCTCTGGGGCCAACGTCCTGACTTTC. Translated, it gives CASSLRTVVSGANVLTF. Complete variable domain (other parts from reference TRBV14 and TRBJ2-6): EAGVTQFPSHSVIEKGQTVTLRCDPISGHDNLYWYRRVMGKEIKFLLHFVKESKQDESGMPNNRFLAERTGGTYSTLKVQPAELEDSGVYFCASSLRTVVSGANVLTFGAGSRLTVL.

This CDR3 reads CASKEGRLGGYEQYF. In DNA, the CDR3 is TGTGCCAGCAAGGAGGGGAGATTGGGAGGCTACGAGCAGTACTTC. The J gene is TRBJ2-7, the V gene TRBV6-1, with D tentatively TRBD2 (6 bases). Trimming took 7 bases from V and 3 from J, leaving 19 bases between them. This CDR3 is 15 amino acids long. The germline CDR1 and CDR2 sequences are MNHNS and SASEGT.

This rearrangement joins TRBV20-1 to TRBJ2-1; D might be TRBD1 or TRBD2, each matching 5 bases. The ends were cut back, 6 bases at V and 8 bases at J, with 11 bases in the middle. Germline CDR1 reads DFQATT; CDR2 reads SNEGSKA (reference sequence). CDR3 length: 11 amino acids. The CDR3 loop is CSAGVPDEQFF. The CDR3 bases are TGCAGTGCGGGGGTACCCGATGAGCAGTTCTTC.

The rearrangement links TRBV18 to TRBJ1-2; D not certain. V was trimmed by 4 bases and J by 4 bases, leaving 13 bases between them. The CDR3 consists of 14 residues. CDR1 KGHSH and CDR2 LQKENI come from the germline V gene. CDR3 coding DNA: TGTGCCAGCTCACAGACGATCTGGGCCTATGGCTACACCTTC. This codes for CASSQTIWAYGYTF.

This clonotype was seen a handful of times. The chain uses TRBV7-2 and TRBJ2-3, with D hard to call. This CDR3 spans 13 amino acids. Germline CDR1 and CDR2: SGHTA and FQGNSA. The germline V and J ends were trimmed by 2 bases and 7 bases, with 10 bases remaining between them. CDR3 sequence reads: CASSLRARNTQYF. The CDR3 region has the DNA TGTGCCAGCAGCTTAAGGGCTAGGAATACGCAGTATTTT.

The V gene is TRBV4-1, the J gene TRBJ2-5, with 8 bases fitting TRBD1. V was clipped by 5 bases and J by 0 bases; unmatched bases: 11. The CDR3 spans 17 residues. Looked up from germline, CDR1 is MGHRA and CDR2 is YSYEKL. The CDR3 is CASSSKGGQGDQETQYF. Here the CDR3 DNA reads TGCGCCAGCAGCTCCAAGGGCGGACAGGGTGACCAAGAGACCCAGTACTTC.

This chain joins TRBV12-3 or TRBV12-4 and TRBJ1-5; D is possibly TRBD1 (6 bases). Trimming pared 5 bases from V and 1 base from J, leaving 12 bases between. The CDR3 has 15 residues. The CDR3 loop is CASSPTGSSNQPQHF. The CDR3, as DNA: TGTGCCAGCAGTCCTACAGGGAGCAGCAATCAGCCCCAGCATTTT.

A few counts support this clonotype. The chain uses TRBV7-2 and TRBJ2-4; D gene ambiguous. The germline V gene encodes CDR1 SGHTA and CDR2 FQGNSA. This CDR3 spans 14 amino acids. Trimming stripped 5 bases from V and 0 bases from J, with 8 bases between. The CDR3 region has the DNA TGTGCCAGCAGCCCTGCTCTAGCCAAAAACATTCAGTACTTC. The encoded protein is CASSPALAKNIQYF.

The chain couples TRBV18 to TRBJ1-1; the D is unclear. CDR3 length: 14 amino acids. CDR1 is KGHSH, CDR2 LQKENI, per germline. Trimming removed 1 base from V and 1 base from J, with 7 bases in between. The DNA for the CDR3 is TGTGCCAGCTCACCACGTGGCTCGAACACTGAAGCTTTCTTT. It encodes CASSPRGSNTEAFF.

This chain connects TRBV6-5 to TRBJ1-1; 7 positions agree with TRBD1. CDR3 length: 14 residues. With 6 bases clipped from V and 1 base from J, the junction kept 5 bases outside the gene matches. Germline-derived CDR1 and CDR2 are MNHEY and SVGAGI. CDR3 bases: TGTGCCAGCAGCAAGAGGACAGGGAACACTGAAGCTTTCTTT. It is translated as CASSKRTGNTEAFF.

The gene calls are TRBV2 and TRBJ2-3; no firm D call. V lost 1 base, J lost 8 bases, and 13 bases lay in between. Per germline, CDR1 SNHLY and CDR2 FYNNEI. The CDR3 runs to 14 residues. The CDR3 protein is CASSEGDRRSTQYF. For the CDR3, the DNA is TGTGCCAGCAGTGAAGGCGACCGGCGGAGTACGCAGTATTTT. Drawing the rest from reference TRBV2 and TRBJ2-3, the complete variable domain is EPEVTQTPSHQVTQMGQEVILRCVPISNHLYFYWYRQILGQKVEFLVSFYNNEISEKSEIFDDQFSVERPDGSNFTLKIRSTKLEDSAMYFCASSEGDRRSTQYFGPGTRLTVL.

Here the CDR3 reads CASSLVGGDSYEQYF. Written as DNA, the CDR3 is TGTGCCAGCAGCTTGGTGGGGGGAGACTCCTACGAGCAGTACTTC. The rearrangement links TRBV7-2 to TRBJ2-7; TRBD2 is a possible D gene (6 bases). Germline CDR1 reads SGHTA; CDR2 reads FQGNSA. This CDR3 contains 15 residues. Between the trimmed V and J ends, which lost 3 bases and 0 bases, there was a span of 12 bases.

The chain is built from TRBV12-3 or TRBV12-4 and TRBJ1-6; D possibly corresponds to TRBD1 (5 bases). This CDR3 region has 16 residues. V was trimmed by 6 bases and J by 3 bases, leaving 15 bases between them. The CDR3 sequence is CASSHLPQVYNSPLHF. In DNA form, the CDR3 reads TGTGCCAGCAGCCACCTCCCACAGGTCTATAATTCACCCCTCCACTTT.

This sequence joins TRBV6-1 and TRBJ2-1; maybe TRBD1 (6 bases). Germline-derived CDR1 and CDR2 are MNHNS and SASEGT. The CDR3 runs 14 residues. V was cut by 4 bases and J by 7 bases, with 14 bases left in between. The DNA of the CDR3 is TGTGCCAGCAGTGTCGACAGGACCTGGAATGAGCAGTTCTTC. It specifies CASSVDRTWNEQFF.